One sample yielded the 24 T cell receptor beta chains listed below, sequenced in a study of blood T cell repertoires in COVID-19. Clones were read by immunoSEQ multiplex PCR, and TCRdb kept only the in-frame ones, dropping some. Among 310,000 or so clones listed, around 90% were seen once. Source material: PBMCs or T cells enriched from blood (not recorded which). These receptors were obtained from a woman under 40 who had recovered from COVID-19.

The gene calls are TRBV29-1 and TRBJ2-7, with 9 bases matching TRBD1. The CDR3 runs 13 residues. Germline V gene data show CDR1 as SQVTM and CDR2 as ANQGSEA. The trim removed 4 bases at V and 3 bases at J, leaving 4 bases unmatched. CDR3 nucleotides: TGCAGCGTTGTGGGACAGGGCGGCTACGAGCAGTACTTC. Translating it yields CSVVGQGGYEQYF.

V and J are TRBV29-1 and TRBJ1-1, with TRBD1 matching 7 bases. Germline V gene data show CDR1 as SQVTM and CDR2 as ANQGSEA. The CDR3 has 13 amino acids. Losses at the gene ends were 7 bases for V and 1 base for J; bases not matched to a gene: 6. The CDR3 bases are TGCAGCGCCGGACAGGCCTCGAACACTGAAGCTTTCTTT. Translated, it gives CSAGQASNTEAFF. Full variable domain (outside the CDR3, taken from reference TRBV29-1 and TRBJ1-1): SAVISQKPSRDICQRGTSLTIQCQVDSQVTMMFWYRQQPGQSLTLIATANQGSEATYESGFVIDKFPISRPNLTFSTLTVSNMSPEDSSIYLCSAGQASNTEAFFGQGTRLTVV.

The chain is built from TRBV7-2 and TRBJ1-5; no firm D call. The CDR3 loop spans 15 amino acids. V lost 8 bases to trimming and J lost 0 bases, with 14 bases between them. CDR1 and CDR2 from the germline V gene are SGHTA and FQGNSA. The CDR3: CASGLLPISNQPQHF. CDR3 nucleotides: TGTGCCAGCGGCCTGTTACCGATTAGCAATCAGCCCCAGCATTTT.

V and J are TRBV29-1 and TRBJ2-5; TRBD2 agrees at 8 bases. V shed 7 bases, J shed 5 bases, and the junction held 3 bases outside the gene matches. Germline V gene lookup returns CDR1 SQVTM and CDR2 ANQGSEA. CDR3 length equals 11 residues. CDR3 sequence (DNA): TGCAGCGGCCGGGGGGGCGAGACCCAGTACTTC. Translation: CSGRGGETQYF.

This clone was counted once. The chain has TRBV6-6 and TRBJ2-1, with D uncertain. Germline assignment: CDR1 MNHNY and CDR2 SVGAGI (reference sequence). This CDR3 is built from 15 residues. Trimming removed 4 bases from V and 4 bases from J, with 14 bases in between. The CDR3 here is CASSSDISLYNEQFF. CDR3 nucleotides: TGTGCCAGCAGTTCCGACATTTCCTTGTACAATGAGCAGTTCTTC.

In its sample, this clone was seen a few times. The V gene is TRBV25-1, the J gene TRBJ1-6; tentatively, D is TRBD1 (5 bases). Deletions cut 6 bases from V and 5 bases from J, with 8 bases between. CDR1 and CDR2 (germline): MGHDK, SYGVNS. This CDR3 contains 13 residues. CDR3 loop: CASRDTNNSPLHF. In DNA, the CDR3 is TGTGCCAGCAGGGACACTAATAATTCACCCCTCCACTTT. Using reference TRBV25-1 and TRBJ1-6 for the parts outside the CDR3, the full variable domain is EADIYQTPRYLVIGTGKKITLECSQTMGHDKMYWYQQDPGMELHLIHYSYGVNSTEKGDLSSESTVSRIRTEHFPLTLESARPSHTSQYLCASRDTNNSPLHFGNGTRLTVT.

V gene TRBV6-2 or TRBV6-3 combines with J gene TRBJ1-3; weak D call: TRBD1 (6 bases). Trimming removed 5 bases at V and 0 bases at J, with 11 bases between. The CDR3 has 15 residues. CDR1 is MNHEY and CDR2 is SVGEGT in the germline V gene. The CDR3, as DNA: TGTGCCAGCAGTCTCTCAGGGGTCTCTGGAAACACCATATATTTT. Translated: CASSLSGVSGNTIYF.

V gene TRBV18 combines with J gene TRBJ1-5; tentative D call: TRBD1 (5 bases). Germline V gene lookup returns CDR1 KGHSH and CDR2 LQKENI. Trimming left V 6 bases short and J 6 bases short, with 9 bases between. The CDR3 sequence is 12 residues long. The CDR3 nucleotides are TGTGCCAGCTCGCGGGGGGTTCAGCCCCAGCATTTT. This sequence encodes CASSRGVQPQHF.

The rearrangement uses TRBV19 and TRBJ2-7, with D tentatively TRBD2 (6 bases). Germline assignment: CDR1 LNHDA and CDR2 SQIVND (reference sequence). The V end was cut by 4 bases, the J end by 5 bases, with 21 bases between. The CDR3 is 16 amino acids. This CDR3 is CASSRGVLLASHEQYF. For the CDR3, the DNA is TGTGCCAGTAGTAGGGGGGTACTTCTGGCATCCCACGAGCAGTACTTC.

In this sample, this clone turned up a few times. The chain uses TRBV27 and TRBJ1-5; D may be TRBD1 (5 bases). CDR1 and CDR2 from the germline V gene are MNHEY and SMNVEV (reference sequence). Between the trimmed V and J ends, which lost 5 bases and 4 bases, there was a span of 9 bases. This CDR3 contains 13 residues. The CDR3 loop reads CASSRGDNQPQHF. Written as DNA, the CDR3 is TGTGCCAGCAGTAGGGGTGATAATCAGCCCCAGCATTTT.

In this sample, this clone turned up once. The rearrangement joins TRBV6-1 to TRBJ1-2; 11 bases match TRBD1. Looked up from germline, CDR1 is MNHNS and CDR2 is SASEGT. Trimming at V came to 3 bases and at J to 7 bases, leaving 1 base not matched to a gene. CDR3 size: 13 residues. The CDR3 coding sequence is TGTGCCAGCAGTGAGGACAGGGGGCTTGGCTACACCTTC. The encoded protein is CASSEDRGLGYTF.

The chain uses TRBV7-6 and TRBJ2-7, with D maybe TRBD1 (6 bases). The CDR3 runs to 13 residues. V lost 2 bases and J lost 5, with 10 bases in between. Germline assignment: CDR1 SGHVS and CDR2 FNYEAQ. As DNA, the CDR3 is TGTGCCAGCAGCTTATCTGGGGGCCACGAGCAGTACTTC. This encodes CASSLSGGHEQYF.

CDR3 in DNA: TGTGCCAGCAGAAGGGGAGAAATGGAGGGTGAAGCTTTCTTT. Amino acids: CASRRGEMEGEAFF. The chain has TRBV9 and TRBJ1-1, with D tentatively TRBD1 (5 bases). Between the trimmed V and J ends, which lost 5 bases and 7 bases, there was a span of 18 bases. The CDR3 totals 14 residues. CDR1 SGDLS and CDR2 YYNGEE come from the germline V gene.

This clone was detected only once. The chain uses TRBV6-2 or TRBV6-3 and TRBJ1-1, with TRBD1 as a possible D gene (6 bases). V gave up 2 bases and J gave up 1 base, with 14 bases separating them. CDR1 is MNHEY, CDR2 SVGEGT, per germline. CDR3 size: 16 residues. Here the CDR3 reads CASSYPRGQSNTEAFF. Written as DNA, the CDR3 is TGTGCCAGCAGTTACCCCCGGGGACAATCGAACACTGAAGCTTTCTTT.

The rearrangement joins TRBV7-2 to TRBJ2-3, with 9 bases lining up with TRBD2. Germline values: CDR1 SGHTA, CDR2 FQGNSA. V shed 5 bases and J 6 bases; nucleotides not matched to a gene: 12. The CDR3 runs 16 residues. This chain's CDR3 is CASSPRGSGGADTQYF. Written as DNA, the CDR3 is TGTGCCAGCAGCCCCCGTGGTAGCGGGGGAGCGGATACGCAGTATTTT.

J is TRBJ1-1 and V is TRBV3-1 (or the pseudogene TRBV3-2); D gene unclear. Per germline, CDR1 LGHDT and CDR2 YNNKEL (reference sequence). The germline V and J ends were trimmed by 1 base and 7 bases, with 10 bases remaining between them. CDR3 length: 13 residues. This chain's CDR3 is CASSQAGGLEAFF. The CDR3 nucleotides are TGTGCCAGCAGCCAAGCGGGTGGCCTTGAAGCTTTCTTT.

The genes are TRBV5-8 and TRBJ1-5, with unresolved D. Germline V CDR1 and CDR2: SGHTS, YDEGEE. Trimming took 0 bases from V and 11 from J, leaving 18 bases between them. The CDR3 sequence is 15 residues long. CDR3: CASSLEGSRGSAQHF. CDR3 bases: TGTGCCAGCAGCTTGGAAGGCAGCCGAGGGTCGGCCCAGCATTTT.

This clone was observed a single time. The V and J genes are TRBV18 and TRBJ2-2; 7 nucleotides agree with TRBD2. The CDR3 extends over 17 amino acids. J was trimmed by 0 bases and V by 6 bases; bases with no gene match: 10. The germline gives CDR1 KGHSH, CDR2 LQKENI. CDR3 nucleotide sequence: TGTGCCAGCTCCCCCCTGGGGGGGGGTCCGAACACCGGGGAGCTGTTTTTT. The encoded protein is CASSPLGGGPNTGELFF.

The chain is built from TRBV9 and TRBJ1-5; D gene ambiguous. V shed 3 bases and J shed 15 bases, with 16 bases lying between them. Germline V gene sequence: CDR1 SGDLS, CDR2 YYNGEE. The CDR3 consists of 12 residues. CDR3: CASSAHRGPLHF. In DNA form, the CDR3 reads TGTGCCAGCAGCGCACACCGAGGGCCCTTGCATTTT.

V gene TRBV4-1 combines with J gene TRBJ2-4; 9 bases align to TRBD1. The V and J ends lost 2 bases and 3 bases, in that order; junction bases with no gene match: 8. Germline assignment: CDR1 MGHRA and CDR2 YSYEKL. This CDR3 is built from 17 residues. CDR3 region: CASSQHWDREGKNIQYF. Written as DNA, the CDR3 is TGCGCCAGCAGCCAACATTGGGACAGGGAGGGCAAAAACATTCAGTACTTC.

The CDR3 protein is CATTDSKTLEKLFF. DNA for the CDR3: TGTGCAACTACAGACAGCAAAACCCTTGAAAAACTGTTTTTT. The chain couples TRBV30 to TRBJ1-4; tentative D call: TRBD1 (5 bases). The length of the CDR3 is 14 residues. Looked up from germline, CDR1 is GTSNPN and CDR2 is SVGIG (reference sequence).

This clone showed up just once. The chain is built from TRBV2 and TRBJ1-5; D gene unclear. Deletions cut 0 bases from V and 9 bases from J, with 9 bases between. The length of the CDR3 is 13 residues. Germline CDR1 is SNHLY and CDR2 is FYNNEI. CDR3 sequence: CASSEASSRPQHF. In DNA form, the CDR3 reads TGTGCCAGCAGTGAAGCCTCTAGCCGGCCCCAGCATTTT. Together with reference TRBV2 and TRBJ1-5, the CDR3 gives the full variable domain: EPEVTQTPSHQVTQMGQEVILRCVPISNHLYFYWYRQILGQKVEFLVSFYNNEISEKSEIFDDQFSVERPDGSNFTLKIRSTKLEDSAMYFCASSEASSRPQHFGDGTRLSIL.

This clone was picked up many times. The chain employs TRBV19 and TRBJ2-2; 9 bases map to TRBD1. After removal of 6 bases from V and 6 bases from J, the junction contained 5 bases not matched to a gene. Looked up from germline, CDR1 is LNHDA and CDR2 is SQIVND (reference sequence). The CDR3 runs to 14 residues. The CDR3 DNA sequence: TGTGCCAGTAGGGTGACAGGGGGTCCCGGGGAGCTGTTTTTT. The encoded protein is CASRVTGGPGELFF.

The J gene is TRBJ2-3, the V gene TRBV3-1 (or the pseudogene TRBV3-2); TRBD1 agrees at 12 bases. Germline CDR1 and CDR2: LGHDT and YNNKEL (reference sequence). The J segment lost 5 bases and the V segment lost 3 bases, leaving 6 bases of the junction unmatched. The CDR3 runs 16 residues. The CDR3 bases are TGTGCCAGCAGCCACCCCGGGACAGGGGGCAAAGATACGCAGTATTTT. Protein: CASSHPGTGGKDTQYF.